The sequence of this T cell receptor beta chain was determined in a study of T cell repertoires in cytomegalovirus infection. Concerning this clonotype itself: Its target is not known.

The CDR3 extends over 18 amino acids. Trimming shortened V by 6 bases and J by 4 bases, and 27 bases separated the two germline ends. Germline assignment: CDR1 MNHNY and CDR2 SVGAGI (reference sequence). In TCRdb, the reads were re-called with MiXCR into one record per CDR3 protein. The sample lists a few hundred thousand distinct CDR3 sequences, 34% occurring once. The genes are TRBV6-6 and TRBJ2-5, with a tentative D call TRBD2 (6 bases). This clonotype was obtained from a human donor in good health (CMV status not recorded). Some clones in this sample may be carry-over from other donors' samples. The source was cultured PBMCs, collected from culture after CMV antigen stimulation. CDR3 sequence: CASSHQRGGGVKGETQYF. In nucleotides, the CDR3 is TGTGCCAGCAGCCACCAGAGGGGCGGCGGGGTGAAGGGAGAGACCCAGTACTTC.